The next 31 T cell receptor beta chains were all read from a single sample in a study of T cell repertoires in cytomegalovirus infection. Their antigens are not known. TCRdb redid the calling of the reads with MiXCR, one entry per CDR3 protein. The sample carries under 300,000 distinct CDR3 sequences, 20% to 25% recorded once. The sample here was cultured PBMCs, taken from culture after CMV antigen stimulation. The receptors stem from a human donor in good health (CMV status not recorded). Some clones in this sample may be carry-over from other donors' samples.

CDR3: CASSQVGRFGKNIQYF. In DNA form, the CDR3 reads TGCGCCAGCAGCCAAGTTGGACGGTTCGGCAAAAACATTCAGTACTTC. The chain has TRBV4-1 and TRBJ2-4, with D uncertain. The CDR3 extends over 16 amino acids. CDR1 and CDR2 (germline): MGHRA, YSYEKL. V was pared by 1 base and J by 3 bases, with 13 bases between.

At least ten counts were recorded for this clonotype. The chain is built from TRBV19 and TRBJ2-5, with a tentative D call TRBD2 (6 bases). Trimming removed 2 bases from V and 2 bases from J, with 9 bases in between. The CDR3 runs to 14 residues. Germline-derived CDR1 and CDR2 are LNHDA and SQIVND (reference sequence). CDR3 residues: CASSILGGQETQYF. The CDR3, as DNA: TGTGCCAGTAGTATATTGGGAGGACAAGAGACCCAGTACTTC. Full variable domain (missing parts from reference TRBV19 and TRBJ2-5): DGGITQSPKYLFRKEGQNVTLSCEQNLNHDAMYWYRQDPGQGLRLIYYSQIVNDFQKGDIAEGYSVSREKKESFPLTVTSAQKNPTAFYLCASSILGGQETQYFGPGTRLLVL.

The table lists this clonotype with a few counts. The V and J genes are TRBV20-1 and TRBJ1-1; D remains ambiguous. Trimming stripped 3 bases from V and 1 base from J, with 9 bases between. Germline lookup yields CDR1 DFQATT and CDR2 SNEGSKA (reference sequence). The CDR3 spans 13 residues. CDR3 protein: CSASGIKNTEAFF. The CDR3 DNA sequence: TGCAGTGCTAGTGGCATAAAGAACACTGAAGCTTTCTTT.

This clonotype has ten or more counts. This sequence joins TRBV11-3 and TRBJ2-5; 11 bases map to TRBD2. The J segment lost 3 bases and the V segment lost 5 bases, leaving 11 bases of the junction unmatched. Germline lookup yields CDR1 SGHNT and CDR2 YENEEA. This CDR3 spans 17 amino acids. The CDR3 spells CASSPGTSGGGEETQYF. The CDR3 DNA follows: TGTGCCAGCAGCCCCGGGACTAGCGGAGGGGGAGAAGAGACCCAGTACTTC.

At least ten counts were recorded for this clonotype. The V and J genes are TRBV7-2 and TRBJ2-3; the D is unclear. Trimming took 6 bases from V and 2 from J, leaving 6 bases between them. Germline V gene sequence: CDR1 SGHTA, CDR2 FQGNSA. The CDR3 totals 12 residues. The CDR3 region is CASRQDTDTQYF. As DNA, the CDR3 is TGTGCCAGCAGGCAGGACACAGATACGCAGTATTTT.

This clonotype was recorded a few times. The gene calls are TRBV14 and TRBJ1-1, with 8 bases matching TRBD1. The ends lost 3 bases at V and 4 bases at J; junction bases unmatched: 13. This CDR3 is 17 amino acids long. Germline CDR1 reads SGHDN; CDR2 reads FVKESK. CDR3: CASSHQWTGRDVTEAFF. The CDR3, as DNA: TGTGCCAGCAGCCATCAGTGGACAGGGAGGGACGTCACTGAAGCTTTCTTT.

The CDR3 spells CASSQVGRERGTDTQYF. In nucleotides, the CDR3 is TGCGCCAGCAGCCAAGTAGGCAGGGAAAGAGGCACAGATACGCAGTATTTT. The rearrangement links TRBV4-1 to TRBJ2-3; maybe TRBD1 (5 bases). The germline CDR1 and CDR2 sequences are MGHRA and YSYEKL. The CDR3 sequence is 17 residues long. V dropped 1 base and J dropped 1 base, with 15 bases sitting between them.

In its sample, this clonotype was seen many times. CDR3 amino acids: CASSLTGLGYTF. The CDR3 region has the DNA TGTGCCAGCAGCTTAACTGGGCTTGGCTACACCTTC. The chain recombines TRBV7-2 with TRBJ1-2; unclear D gene. Germline-derived CDR1 and CDR2 are SGHTA and FQGNSA. The length of the CDR3 is 12 residues. V lost 2 bases and J lost 7, with 8 bases in between.

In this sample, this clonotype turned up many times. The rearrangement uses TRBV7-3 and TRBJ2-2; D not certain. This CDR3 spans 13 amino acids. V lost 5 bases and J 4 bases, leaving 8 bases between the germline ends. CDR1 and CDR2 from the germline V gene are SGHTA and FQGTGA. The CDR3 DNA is TGTGCCAGCAGCCCCTGGGGCACCGGGGAGCTGTTTTTT. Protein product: CASSPWGTGELFF.

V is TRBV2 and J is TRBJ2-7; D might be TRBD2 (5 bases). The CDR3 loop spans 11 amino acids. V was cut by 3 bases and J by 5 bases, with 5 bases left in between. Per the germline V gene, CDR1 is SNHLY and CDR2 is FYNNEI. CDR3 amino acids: CASSERDEQYF. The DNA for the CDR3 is TGTGCCAGCAGTGAGCGGGACGAGCAGTACTTC.

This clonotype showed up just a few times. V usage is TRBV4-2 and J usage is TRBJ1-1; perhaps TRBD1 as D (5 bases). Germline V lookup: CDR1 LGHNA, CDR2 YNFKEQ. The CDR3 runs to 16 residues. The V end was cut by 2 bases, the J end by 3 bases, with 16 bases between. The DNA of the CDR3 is TGTGCCAGCAGCCAATGGGACCACCGGGGGGACACTGAAGCTTTCTTT. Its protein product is CASSQWDHRGDTEAFF.

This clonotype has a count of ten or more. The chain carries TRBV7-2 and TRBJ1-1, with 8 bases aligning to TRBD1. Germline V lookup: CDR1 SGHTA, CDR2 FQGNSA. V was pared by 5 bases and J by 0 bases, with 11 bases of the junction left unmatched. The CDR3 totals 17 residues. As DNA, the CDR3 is TGTGCCAGCAGCCGACGAGGACAGGGTCGAATGAACACTGAAGCTTTCTTT. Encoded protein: CASSRRGQGRMNTEAFF.

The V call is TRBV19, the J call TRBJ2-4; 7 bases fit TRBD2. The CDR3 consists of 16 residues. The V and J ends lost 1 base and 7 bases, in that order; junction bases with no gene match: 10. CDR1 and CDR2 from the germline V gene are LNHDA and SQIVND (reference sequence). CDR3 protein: CASSIGPLKRGNIQYF. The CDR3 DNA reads TGTGCCAGTAGTATAGGGCCTTTAAAGCGGGGCAACATTCAGTACTTC.

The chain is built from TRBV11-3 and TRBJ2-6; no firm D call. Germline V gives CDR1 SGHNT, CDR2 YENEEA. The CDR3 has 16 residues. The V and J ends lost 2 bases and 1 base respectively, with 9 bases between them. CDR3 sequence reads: CASSLPGSSGANVLTF. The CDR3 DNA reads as TGTGCCAGCAGCTTACCCGGTTCATCTGGGGCCAACGTCCTGACTTTC.

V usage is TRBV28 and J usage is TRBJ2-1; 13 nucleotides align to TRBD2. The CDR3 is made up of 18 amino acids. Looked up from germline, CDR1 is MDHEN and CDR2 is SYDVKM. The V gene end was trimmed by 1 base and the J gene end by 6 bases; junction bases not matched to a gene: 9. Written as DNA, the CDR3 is TGTGCCAGCAGTTTATTCCCCTTCGGACTAGCGGGAGTCAATGAGCAGTTCTTC. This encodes CASSLFPFGLAGVNEQFF. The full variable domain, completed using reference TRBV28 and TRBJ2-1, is DVKVTQSSRYLVKRTGEKVFLECVQDMDHENMFWYRQDPGLGLRLIYFSYDVKMKEKGDIPEGYSVSREKKERFSLILESASTNQTSMYLCASSLFPFGLAGVNEQFFGPGTRLTVL.

CDR3 DNA sequence: TGTGCCAGCAGTGTAACGACAGGGTCCTATGGCTACACCTTC. This translates into CASSVTTGSYGYTF. The genes are TRBV6-1 and TRBJ1-2, with 7 positions matching TRBD1. V shed 4 bases and J 4 bases; nucleotides not matched to a gene: 6. This CDR3 comprises 14 residues. Germline V gene sequence: CDR1 MNHNS, CDR2 SASEGT.

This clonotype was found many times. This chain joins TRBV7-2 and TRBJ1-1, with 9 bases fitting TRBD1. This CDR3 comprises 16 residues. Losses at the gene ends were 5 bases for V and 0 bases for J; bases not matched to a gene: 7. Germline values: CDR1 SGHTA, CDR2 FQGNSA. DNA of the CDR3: TGTGCCAGCAGCACCCCCGGGACAGGGATGAACACTGAAGCTTTCTTT. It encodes CASSTPGTGMNTEAFF.

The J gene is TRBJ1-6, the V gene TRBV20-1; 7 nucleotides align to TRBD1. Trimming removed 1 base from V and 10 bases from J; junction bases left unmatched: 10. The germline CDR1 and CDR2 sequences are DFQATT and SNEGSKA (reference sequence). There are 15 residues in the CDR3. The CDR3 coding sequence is TGCAGTGCTAGAGTACTCAGGGGGAGGGAATCACCCCTCCACTTT. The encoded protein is CSARVLRGRESPLHF.

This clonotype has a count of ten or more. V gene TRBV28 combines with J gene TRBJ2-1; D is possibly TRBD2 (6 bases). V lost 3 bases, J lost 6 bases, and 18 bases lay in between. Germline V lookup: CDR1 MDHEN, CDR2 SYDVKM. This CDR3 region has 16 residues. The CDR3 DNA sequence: TGTGCCAGCAGTTTCGGTAAACTAGCCACAATCAATGAGCAGTTCTTC. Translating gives CASSFGKLATINEQFF.

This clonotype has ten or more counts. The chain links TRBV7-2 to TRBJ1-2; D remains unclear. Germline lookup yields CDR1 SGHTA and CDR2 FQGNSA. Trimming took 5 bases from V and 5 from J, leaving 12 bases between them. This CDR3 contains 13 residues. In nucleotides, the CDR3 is TGTGCCAGCAGCGACCAGACGGGATATGGCTACACCTTC. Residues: CASSDQTGYGYTF.

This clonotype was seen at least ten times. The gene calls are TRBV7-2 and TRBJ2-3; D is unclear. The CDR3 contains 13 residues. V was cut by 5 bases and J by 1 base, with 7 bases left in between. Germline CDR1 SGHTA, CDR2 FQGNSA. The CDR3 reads CASSARGTDTQYF. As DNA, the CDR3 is TGTGCCAGCAGCGCACGGGGCACAGATACGCAGTATTTT. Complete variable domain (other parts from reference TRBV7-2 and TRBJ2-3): GAGVSQSPSNKVTEKGKDVELRCDPISGHTALYWYRQSLGQGLEFLIYFQGNSAPDKSGLPSDRFSAERTGGSVSTLTIQRTQQEDSAVYLCASSARGTDTQYFGPGTRLTVL.

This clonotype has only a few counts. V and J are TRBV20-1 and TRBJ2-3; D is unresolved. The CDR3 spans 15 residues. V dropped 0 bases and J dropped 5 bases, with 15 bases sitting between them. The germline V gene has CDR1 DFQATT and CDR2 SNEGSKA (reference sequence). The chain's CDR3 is CSARDLTTSGDTQYF. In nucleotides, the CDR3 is TGCAGTGCTAGAGATTTAACAACTTCAGGAGATACGCAGTATTTT.

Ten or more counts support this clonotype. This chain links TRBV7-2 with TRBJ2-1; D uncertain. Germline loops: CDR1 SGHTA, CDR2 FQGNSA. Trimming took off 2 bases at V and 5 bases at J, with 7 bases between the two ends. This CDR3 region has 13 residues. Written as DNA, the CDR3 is TGTGCCAGCAGCTTATGGTTAAACAATGAGCAGTTCTTC. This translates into CASSLWLNNEQFF.

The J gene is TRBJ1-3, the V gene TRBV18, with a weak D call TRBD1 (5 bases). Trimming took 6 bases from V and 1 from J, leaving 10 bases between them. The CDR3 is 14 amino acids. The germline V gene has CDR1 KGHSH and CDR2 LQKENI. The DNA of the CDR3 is TGTGCCAGCTCTTTGGACACATCTGGAAACACCATATATTTT. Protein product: CASSLDTSGNTIYF.

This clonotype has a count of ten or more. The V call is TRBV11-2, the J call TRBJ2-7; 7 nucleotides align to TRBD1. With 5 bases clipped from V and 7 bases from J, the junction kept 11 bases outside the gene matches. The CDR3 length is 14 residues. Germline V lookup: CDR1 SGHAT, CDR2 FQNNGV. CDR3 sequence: CASSLGTGVWEQYV. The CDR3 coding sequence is TGTGCCAGCAGCCTAGGAACAGGGGTGTGGGAGCAGTACGTC.

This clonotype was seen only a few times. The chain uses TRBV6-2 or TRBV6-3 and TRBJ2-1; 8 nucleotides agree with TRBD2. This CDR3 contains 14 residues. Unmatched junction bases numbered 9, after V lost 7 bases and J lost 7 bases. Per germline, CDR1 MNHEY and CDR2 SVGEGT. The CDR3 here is CASTYSGGRNEQFF. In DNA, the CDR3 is TGTGCCAGCACCTACTCGGGGGGGCGGAATGAGCAGTTCTTC.

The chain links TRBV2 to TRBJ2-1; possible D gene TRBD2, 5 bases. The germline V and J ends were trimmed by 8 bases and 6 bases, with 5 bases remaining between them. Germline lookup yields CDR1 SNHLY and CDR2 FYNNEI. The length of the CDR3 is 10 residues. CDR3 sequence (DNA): TGTGCCAGCGGAGGCAATGAGCAGTTCTTC. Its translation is CASGGNEQFF.

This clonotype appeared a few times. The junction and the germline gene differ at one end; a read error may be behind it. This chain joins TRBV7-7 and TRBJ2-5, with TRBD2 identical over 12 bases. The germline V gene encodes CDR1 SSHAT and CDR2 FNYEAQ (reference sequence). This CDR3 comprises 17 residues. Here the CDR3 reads CASSPGRTSGAQETQYF. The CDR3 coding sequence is TGTGCTAGCAGCCCTGGTCGGACTAGCGGGGCTCAAGAGACCCAGTACTTC. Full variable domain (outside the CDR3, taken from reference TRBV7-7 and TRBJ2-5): GAGVSQSPRYKVTKRGQDVTLRCDPISSHATLYWYQQALGQGPEFLTYFNYEAQPDKSGLPSDRFSAERPEGSISTLTIQRTEQRDSAMYRCASSPGRTSGAQETQYFGPGTRLLVL.

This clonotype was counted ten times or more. As DNA, the CDR3 is TGTGCCAGCAGCGCGACCCAAGCGCGCTCCTACAATGAGCAGTTCTTC. This codes for CASSATQARSYNEQFF. The V gene is TRBV7-6, the J gene TRBJ2-1; D gene unclear. This CDR3 is 16 amino acids long. Germline CDR1 and CDR2: SGHVS and FNYEAQ. V gave up 5 bases and J gave up 0 bases, with 14 bases separating them.

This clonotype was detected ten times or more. The CDR3 nucleotides are TGTGCCAGCAGTCCGGACAGGAGGGGCTATCAGCCCCAGCATTTT. It specifies CASSPDRRGYQPQHF. V gene TRBV12-3 or TRBV12-4 combines with J gene TRBJ1-5; 7 nucleotides agree with TRBD1. The V and J ends lost 5 bases and 5 bases, in that order; junction bases with no gene match: 9. This CDR3 comprises 15 residues.

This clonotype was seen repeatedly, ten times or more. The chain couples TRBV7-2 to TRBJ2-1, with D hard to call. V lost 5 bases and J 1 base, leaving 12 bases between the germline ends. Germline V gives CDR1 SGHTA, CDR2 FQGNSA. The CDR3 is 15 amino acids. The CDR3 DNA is TGTGCCAGCAGCCCCCAATGGGGATCCTACAATGAGCAGTTCTTC. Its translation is CASSPQWGSYNEQFF.